This TCR beta chain was sequenced in a study of T cell responses to AZD1222 COVID-19 vaccine. This table comes from immunoSEQ multiplex PCR, and its TCRdb copy is limited to in-frame clones, with some not included. The table shows around 190,000 clones, with approximately 92% occurring only once. This clone was observed a single time. Per germline, CDR1 MNHEY and CDR2 SVGAGI. The CDR3 spans 15 residues. The V and J ends lost 4 bases and 1 base, in that order; junction bases with no gene match: 2. Sample: peripheral blood, taken on day 0 of AZD1222 vaccination. The TCR was taken from an adult in good health. This chain uses TRBV6-5 with TRBJ2-3, with 10 nucleotides matching TRBD2. For the CDR3, the DNA is TGTGCCAGCAGTTCAGGACTAGCGGGCACAGATACGCAGTATTTT. Translation: CASSSGLAGTDTQYF.